These T cell receptor beta chains were read from a single sample in a study of blood T cell repertoires in COVID-19. Here immunoSEQ multiplex PCR was the method, and the copy in TCRdb shows in-frame clones only, minus some. Seen here are hundreds of thousands of clones, around 84% observed once, and the top ten hold approximately 3%. The sequencing input was peripheral blood. Receptors were obtained from a man aged 55 to 70 with acute or convalescent COVID-19. The CDR3 runs from the conserved cysteine through the conserved F or W. Not all rows give a size; the values are once, few, many and, for expanded clones, a class.

v_gene: TRBV28; j_gene: TRBJ2-7; abundance: once; CDR3aa: CASTLPGQGEDEQYF
v_gene: TRBV11-3; j_gene: TRBJ2-1; abundance: NA; CDR3aa: CASSPVGGGEQFF
v_gene: TRBV7-2; j_gene: TRBJ1-5; abundance: NA; CDR3aa: CASSLGGGQGRRPQHF
v_gene: TRBV19; j_gene: TRBJ2-5; abundance: NA; CDR3aa: CASSITSVETQYF
v_gene: TRBV7-2; j_gene: TRBJ2-7; abundance: NA; CDR3aa: CASSSLDRPYEQYF
v_gene: TRBV6-6; j_gene: TRBJ2-7; abundance: NA; CDR3aa: CASTRDSSYEQYF
v_gene: TRBV11-2; j_gene: TRBJ2-7; abundance: NA; CDR3aa: CASSFNVLAGGRSYEQYF
v_gene: TRBV15; j_gene: TRBJ2-7; abundance: NA; CDR3aa: CATSRTSGGRQEQYF
v_gene: TRBV28; j_gene: TRBJ1-4; abundance: NA; CDR3aa: CASSLLQGAGEKLFF
v_gene: TRBV6-5; j_gene: TRBJ1-2; abundance: NA; CDR3aa: CASGDSPYGYTF
v_gene: TRBV6-1; j_gene: TRBJ2-4; abundance: NA; CDR3aa: CASSDLGHPGLAGAKNIQYF